What follows are 19 T cell receptor beta chains derived from one specimen sequenced in a study of shared clonotypes between healthy human individuals. Assay: immunoSEQ multiplex PCR; the TCRdb copy retains only in-frame clones and omits some. The sample lists millions of clones, over 85% seen once, with more than 0.1% in the top ten. The sequencing sample was made of naive CD4+ T cells sorted from blood. This sample's subset: CD45RA+ positively selected. These receptors were collected from a man aged 18 to 29 in good health.

The chain links TRBV18 to TRBJ2-3; D gene ambiguous. CDR3 length equals 17 residues. Trimming shortened V by 6 bases and J by 4 bases, and 23 bases separated the two germline ends. Germline CDR1 reads KGHSH; CDR2 reads LQKENI. The CDR3 region has the DNA TGTGCCAGCTCCCCTTTGGCGTCGAGCGAGGTCGCAGATACGCAGTATTTT. Its translation is CASSPLASSEVADTQYF. Supplemented by reference TRBV18 and TRBJ2-3, the full variable domain reads NAGVMQNPRHLVRRRGQEARLRCSPMKGHSHVYWYRQLPEEGLKFMVYLQKENIIDESGMPKERFSAEFPKEGPSILRIQQVVRGDSAAYFCASSPLASSEVADTQYFGPGTRLTVL.

The genes are TRBV11-2 and TRBJ2-7; possibly TRBD1 for D (6 bases). This CDR3 region has 11 residues. CDR1 SGHAT and CDR2 FQNNGV come from the germline V gene. Trimming took 7 bases from V and 12 from J, leaving 16 bases between them. CDR3 protein: CASTPDSPLYF. DNA of the CDR3: TGTGCCAGCACCCCGGACAGTCCCTTGTACTTC.

The chain has TRBV5-1 and TRBJ2-1; 8 nucleotides match TRBD1. The trim removed 4 bases at V and 3 bases at J, leaving 6 bases unmatched. The CDR3 loop spans 15 amino acids. Per germline, CDR1 SGHRS and CDR2 YFSETQ. The CDR3 loop is CASSILGTGYNEQFF. In DNA, the CDR3 is TGCGCCAGCAGCATCTTGGGGACAGGCTACAATGAGCAGTTCTTC.

CDR3 coding DNA: TGCAGCGTTGAAGTGGAACGGGTTCAGTACTTC. As protein: CSVEVERVQYF. J is TRBJ2-4 and V is TRBV29-1; no clear D. Germline loops: CDR1 SQVTM, CDR2 ANQGSEA. Trimming shortened V by 1 base and J by 11 bases, and 9 bases separated the two germline ends. This CDR3 comprises 11 residues.

The chain combines TRBV7-8 with TRBJ1-5; D might be TRBD1 (5 bases). Germline V gene sequence: CDR1 SGHVS, CDR2 FQNEAQ. This CDR3 has 15 amino acids. The germline V and J ends were trimmed by 5 bases and 3 bases, with 14 bases remaining between them. DNA of the CDR3: TGTGCCAGCAGCCCTGGGGGGGGTGTCAATCAGCCCCAGCATTTT. Its protein product is CASSPGGGVNQPQHF.

The genes are TRBV29-1 and TRBJ2-7; TRBD1 might be the D (5 bases). This CDR3 region has 14 residues. Germline CDR1 is SQVTM and CDR2 is ANQGSEA. Between the trimmed V and J ends, which lost 4 bases and 2 bases, there was a span of 15 bases. CDR3 loop: CSVGLGVAPYEQYF. CDR3 DNA sequence: TGCAGCGTTGGCTTAGGGGTGGCGCCCTACGAGCAGTACTTC.

The V call is TRBV10-3, the J call TRBJ2-7; a possible D gene is TRBD2 (7 bases). The CDR3 is 15 residues long. The germline V and J ends were trimmed by 3 bases and 3 bases, with 15 bases remaining between them. Germline values: CDR1 ENHRY, CDR2 SYGVKD. The CDR3 DNA sequence: TGTGCCATCAGTGAATCGGAGGGGGACTACTACGAGCAGTACTTC. This translates into CAISESEGDYYEQYF.

V usage is TRBV6-4 and J usage is TRBJ2-7; no firm D call. Trimming removed 5 bases from V and 3 bases from J, with 23 bases in between. This CDR3 region has 17 residues. Germline lookup yields CDR1 MRHNA and CDR2 SNTAGT. CDR3 bases: TGTGCCAGCAGTAAAATCCCACTCTGGGTAATGGGCTACGAGCAGTACTTC. This encodes CASSKIPLWVMGYEQYF.

The chain employs TRBV5-1 and TRBJ1-2; no definite D call. V lost 2 bases, J lost 3 bases, and 14 bases lay in between. Germline CDR1 and CDR2: SGHRS and YFSETQ. This CDR3 is built from 15 residues. CDR3 protein: CASSFSYRQDYGYTF. DNA of the CDR3: TGCGCCAGCAGCTTTTCCTATCGGCAGGACTATGGCTACACCTTC.

This sequence joins TRBV5-1 and TRBJ2-1, with 7 nucleotides matching TRBD2. The CDR3 length is 15 residues. V trimming: 4 bases; J trimming: 2 bases; junction bases outside the gene matches: 6. The germline V gene has CDR1 SGHRS and CDR2 YFSETQ. The CDR3 loop reads CASSEGGLAYNEQFF. In nucleotides, the CDR3 is TGCGCCAGCAGCGAGGGCGGACTAGCCTACAATGAGCAGTTCTTC.

The V call is TRBV6-5, the J call TRBJ2-7; 13 bases fit TRBD2. Germline V lookup: CDR1 MNHEY, CDR2 SVGAGI. V gave up 6 bases and J gave up 8 bases; unmatched junction bases: 10. The CDR3 has 15 amino acids. For the CDR3, the DNA is TGTGCCAGCAGGGGACTAGCGGGATCAGTACCTCAGCAGTACTTC. Translation gives CASRGLAGSVPQQYF.

This clone was recorded only once. The chain employs TRBV18 and TRBJ1-3, with TRBD1 as a possible D gene (5 bases). The CDR3 has 17 residues. Trimming cost V 3 bases and J 2 bases, with 17 bases left between them. Germline V CDR1 and CDR2: KGHSH, LQKENI. CDR3 sequence (DNA): TGTGCCAGCTCACCGAAGATGGACATGCTAACTGGAAACACCATATATTTT. It is translated as CASSPKMDMLTGNTIYF.

The chain employs TRBV6-5 and TRBJ1-5; D might be TRBD1 (6 bases). V shed 0 bases and J shed 9 bases, with 12 bases lying between them. The CDR3 has 14 residues. Germline CDR1 reads MNHEY; CDR2 reads SVGAGI. As DNA, the CDR3 is TGTGCCAGCAGTTACTCGGAGGGGGTCGGGCCCCAGCATTTT. Translated, it gives CASSYSEGVGPQHF.

This clone occurred once. The chain employs TRBV6-5 and TRBJ2-7; TRBD1 might be the D (6 bases). Germline values: CDR1 MNHEY, CDR2 SVGAGI. This CDR3 region has 15 residues. With 0 bases removed from V and 4 bases from J, the gap between germline ends came to 13 bases. The CDR3 loop reads CASSYSGQKEYEQYF. The CDR3 DNA follows: TGTGCCAGCAGTTACTCGGGACAAAAAGAATACGAGCAGTACTTC.

Comments on this clone: The sample has other DNA sequences that encode this CDR3 too. The chain recombines TRBV9 with TRBJ2-1; tentative D call: TRBD2 (6 bases). The CDR3 runs 15 residues. From germline, CDR1 is SGDLS and CDR2 YYNGEE. Between the trimmed V and J ends, which lost 0 bases and 4 bases, there was a span of 11 bases. DNA for the CDR3: TGTGCCAGCAGCGTAGATCGGGGGTTATACAATGAGCAGTTCTTC. Translated, it gives CASSVDRGLYNEQFF.

The chain joins TRBV9 to TRBJ1-3; D is unresolved. V was trimmed by 0 bases and J by 4 bases, leaving 17 bases between them. The CDR3 loop spans 17 amino acids. Per the germline V gene, CDR1 is SGDLS and CDR2 is YYNGEE. CDR3 sequence (DNA): TGTGCCAGCAGCGTAGCTGATGGAGGAGAAAGAGGAAACACCATATATTTT. As protein: CASSVADGGERGNTIYF.

This chain connects TRBV18 to TRBJ2-1; 12 nucleotides align to TRBD2. Per germline, CDR1 KGHSH and CDR2 LQKENI. The CDR3 covers 17 residues. V gave up 5 bases and J gave up 7 bases; unmatched junction bases: 12. The CDR3 DNA is TGTGCCAGCTCAAGGTCTAGCGGGGGGGCAGATAAGAATGAGCAGTTCTTC. Translation: CASSRSSGGADKNEQFF.

As to this clone: A much larger clonotype is one base distant, so this may be a read error. Other DNA sequences of this sample code for an identical CDR3. This CDR3 is CASSLDSNQPQHF. In nucleotides, the CDR3 is TGTGCGAGCAGCTTAGATAGCAATCAGCCCCAGCATTTT. The chain links TRBV19 to TRBJ1-5; D unclear. Looked up from germline, CDR1 is LNHDA and CDR2 is SQIVND (reference sequence). CDR3 length: 13 amino acids.

The chain has TRBV18 and TRBJ1-2; D remains unclear. Per germline, CDR1 KGHSH and CDR2 LQKENI. V was cut by 3 bases and J by 5 bases, with 10 bases left in between. CDR3 length: 13 amino acids. This CDR3 reads CASSPLVGYGYTF. For the CDR3, the DNA is TGTGCCAGCTCACCGTTAGTAGGGTATGGCTACACCTTC.